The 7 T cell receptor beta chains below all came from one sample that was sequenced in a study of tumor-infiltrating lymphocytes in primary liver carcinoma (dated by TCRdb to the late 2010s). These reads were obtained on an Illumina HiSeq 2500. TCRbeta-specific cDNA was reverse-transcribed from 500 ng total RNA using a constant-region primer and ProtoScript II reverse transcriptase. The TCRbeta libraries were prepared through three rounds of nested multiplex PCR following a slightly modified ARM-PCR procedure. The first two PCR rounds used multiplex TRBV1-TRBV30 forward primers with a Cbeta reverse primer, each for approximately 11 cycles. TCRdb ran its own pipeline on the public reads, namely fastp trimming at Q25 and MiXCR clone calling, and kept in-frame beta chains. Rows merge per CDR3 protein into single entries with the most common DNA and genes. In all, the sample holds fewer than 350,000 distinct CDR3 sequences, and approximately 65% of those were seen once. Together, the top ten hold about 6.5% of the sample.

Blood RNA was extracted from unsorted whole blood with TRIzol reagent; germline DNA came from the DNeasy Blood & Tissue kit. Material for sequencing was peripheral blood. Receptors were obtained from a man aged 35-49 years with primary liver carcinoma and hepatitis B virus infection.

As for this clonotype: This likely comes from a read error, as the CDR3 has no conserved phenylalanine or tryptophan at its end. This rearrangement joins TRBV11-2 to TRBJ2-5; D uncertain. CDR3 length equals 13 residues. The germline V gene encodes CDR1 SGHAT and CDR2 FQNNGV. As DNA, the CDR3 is TGTTCCAGCAGTGGCAGCGCCCAAGAGACCCAGTACCTC. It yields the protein CSSSGSAQETQYL.

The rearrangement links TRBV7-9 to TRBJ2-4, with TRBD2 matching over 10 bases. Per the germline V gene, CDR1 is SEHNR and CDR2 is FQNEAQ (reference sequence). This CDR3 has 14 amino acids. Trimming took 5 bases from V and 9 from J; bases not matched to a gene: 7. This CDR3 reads CASSPGTSEAIQYF. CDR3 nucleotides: TGTGCCAGCAGCCCTGGGACTAGCGAGGCCATTCAGTACTTC.

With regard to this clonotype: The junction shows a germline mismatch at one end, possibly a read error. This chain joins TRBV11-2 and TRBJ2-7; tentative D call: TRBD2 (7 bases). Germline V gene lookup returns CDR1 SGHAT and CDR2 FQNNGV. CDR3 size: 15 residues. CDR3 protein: CASSLGGGADYEQYF. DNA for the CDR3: TGTGCCAGCAGCTTAGGTGGGGGGGCTGACTACGAGCAATACTTC.

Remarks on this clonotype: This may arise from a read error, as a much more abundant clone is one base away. In DNA form, the CDR3 reads TGTGCCAGAAGTGCTTCATTCCTGCAGGGAAGGAACGAGCAGTACTTC. Amino acid sequence: CARSASFLQGRNEQYF. The V gene is TRBV6-1, the J gene TRBJ2-7; maybe TRBD1 (5 bases). In germline, CDR1 is MNHNS, CDR2 SASEGT. The CDR3 is made up of 16 amino acids.

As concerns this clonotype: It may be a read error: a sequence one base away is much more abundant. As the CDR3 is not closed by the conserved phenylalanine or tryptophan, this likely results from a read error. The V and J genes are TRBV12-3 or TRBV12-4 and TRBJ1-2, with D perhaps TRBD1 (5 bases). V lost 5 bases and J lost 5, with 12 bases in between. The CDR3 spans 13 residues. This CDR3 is CASSGTVPYGYTI. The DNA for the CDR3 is TGTGCCAGCAGTGGGACGGTGCCGTATGGCTACACCATC.

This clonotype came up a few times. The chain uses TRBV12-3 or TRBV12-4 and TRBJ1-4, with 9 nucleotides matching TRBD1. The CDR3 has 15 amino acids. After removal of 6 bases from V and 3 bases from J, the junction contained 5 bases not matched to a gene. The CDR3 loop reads CASSRDRVPNEKLFF. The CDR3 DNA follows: TGTGCCAGCAGCCGGGACAGGGTGCCTAATGAAAAACTGTTTTTT.

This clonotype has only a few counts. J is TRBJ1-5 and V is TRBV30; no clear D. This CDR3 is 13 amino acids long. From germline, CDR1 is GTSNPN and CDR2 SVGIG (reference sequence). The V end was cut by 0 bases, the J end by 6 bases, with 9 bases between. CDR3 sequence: CAWSVKGSQPQHF. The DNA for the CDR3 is TGTGCCTGGAGTGTTAAGGGAAGTCAGCCCCAGCATTTT.